The 24 T cell receptor beta chains in this list originate from one sample, sequenced in a study of cytomegalovirus exposure and HLA in healthy donors. TCRdb keeps only in-frame clones here, not all; method: immunoSEQ multiplex PCR. The table shows 150,000 to 180,000 clones, with approximately 86% occurring only once. The sequenced sample consisted of PBMCs. Receptors originate from a man between 18 and 35 years old in good health and CMV-seropositive.

This sequence joins TRBV6-5 and TRBJ2-5; D not certain. Trimming cost V 6 bases and J 7 bases, with 12 bases left between them. This CDR3 spans 12 amino acids. Germline V lookup: CDR1 MNHEY, CDR2 SVGAGI. This CDR3 is CASRDRVGTQYF. The CDR3 region has the DNA TGTGCCAGCAGAGACCGGGTTGGGACCCAGTACTTC.

This chain connects TRBV9 to TRBJ2-3; 11 bases align to TRBD2. J was trimmed by 4 bases and V by 4 bases; bases with no gene match: 5. The CDR3 loop spans 15 amino acids. Germline CDR1 SGDLS, CDR2 YYNGEE. The CDR3 nucleotides read TGTGCCAGCAGCCCTACTAGCGGGGGAGCAGATACGCAGTATTTT. Protein product: CASSPTSGGADTQYF.

This clone was counted once. This sequence joins TRBV5-4 and TRBJ2-1, with D unresolved. V was clipped by 7 bases and J by 0 bases, with 5 bases between them. Germline CDR1 and CDR2: SGHNT and YYREEE (reference sequence). CDR3 length: 12 residues. The CDR3 protein is CASRSSYNEQFF. CDR3 in DNA: TGTGCCAGCCGGAGCTCCTACAATGAGCAGTTCTTC.

V usage is TRBV4-2 and J usage is TRBJ2-5, with D possibly being TRBD2 (5 bases). The germline V gene has CDR1 LGHNA and CDR2 YNFKEQ. The CDR3 extends over 13 amino acids. Trimming removed 0 bases at V and 7 bases at J, with 9 bases between. The CDR3 sequence is CASSQDEGWTQYF. CDR3 DNA: TGTGCCAGCAGCCAAGATGAGGGCTGGACCCAGTACTTC.

This chain connects TRBV5-4 to TRBJ2-2; 15 positions agree with TRBD2. Looked up from germline, CDR1 is SGHNT and CDR2 is YYREEE (reference sequence). The trim removed 4 bases at V and 11 bases at J, leaving 6 bases unmatched. This CDR3 has 15 residues. CDR3 amino acids: CASSPGLAGGVELFF. The CDR3, as DNA: TGTGCCAGCAGCCCGGGACTAGCGGGAGGTGTTGAGCTGTTTTTT.

V gene TRBV5-4 combines with J gene TRBJ2-2; perhaps TRBD2 as D (5 bases). This CDR3 has 14 residues. Germline V gives CDR1 SGHNT, CDR2 YYREEE (reference sequence). The germline V and J ends were trimmed by 4 bases and 6 bases, with 13 bases remaining between them. Here the CDR3 reads CASSISDGAGELFF. For the CDR3, the DNA is TGTGCCAGCAGCATTAGCGATGGGGCCGGGGAGCTGTTTTTT.

The chain carries TRBV4-3 and TRBJ2-7; 14 bases match TRBD2. The V segment lost 0 bases and the J segment 3 bases; nucleotides outside the gene matches: 4. The CDR3 is 17 residues long. Germline V gene sequence: CDR1 LGHNA, CDR2 YSLEER. The DNA of the CDR3 is TGCGCCAGCAGCCAAGAGAGGACTAGCGGGGGGAACTACGAGCAGTACTTC. It yields the protein CASSQERTSGGNYEQYF.

The V and J genes are TRBV27 and TRBJ1-4, with 10 positions matching TRBD1. CDR1 is MNHEY and CDR2 is SMNVEV in the germline V gene (reference sequence). This CDR3 spans 16 amino acids. The V and J ends lost 6 bases and 0 bases, in that order; junction bases with no gene match: 4. Here the CDR3 reads CASSPGTGATNEKLFF. In nucleotides, the CDR3 is TGTGCCAGCAGCCCCGGGACAGGGGCAACTAATGAAAAACTGTTTTTT.

The chain employs TRBV9 and TRBJ2-3; 9 nucleotides agree with TRBD2. The V gene end was trimmed by 3 bases and the J gene end by 5 bases; junction bases not matched to a gene: 7. The CDR3 runs to 15 residues. CDR1 is SGDLS, CDR2 YYNGEE, per germline. CDR3 nucleotide sequence: TGTGCCAGCAGCGAGCGGGGACTAGCTGTAGATACGCAGTATTTT. Translated, it gives CASSERGLAVDTQYF.

The chain recombines TRBV7-2 with TRBJ2-5; D gene ambiguous. This CDR3 region has 13 residues. V dropped 2 bases and J dropped 2 bases, with 6 bases sitting between them. Germline V CDR1 and CDR2: SGHTA, FQGNSA. The chain's CDR3 is CASSLLVQETQYF. The CDR3 DNA reads as TGTGCCAGCAGCTTATTAGTACAAGAGACCCAGTACTTC.

This clone was recorded once. The chain joins TRBV4-3 to TRBJ2-5; D perhaps matches TRBD2 (6 bases). Germline V gene lookup returns CDR1 LGHNA and CDR2 YSLEER. The length of the CDR3 is 15 residues. V shed 0 bases and J shed 2 bases, with 10 bases lying between them. The CDR3 DNA reads as TGCGCCAGCAGCCAAGATGTGGAGGGACAAGAGACCCAGTACTTC. Protein product: CASSQDVEGQETQYF.

This chain links TRBV4-3 with TRBJ2-7, with 12 bases identical to TRBD1. The CDR3 loop spans 15 amino acids. Looked up from germline, CDR1 is LGHNA and CDR2 is YSLEER. Trimming took 3 bases from V and 6 from J; bases not matched to a gene: 6. CDR3 loop: CASSQGTGGLGEQYF. The CDR3 nucleotides read TGCGCCAGCAGCCAGGGGACAGGGGGCCTAGGCGAGCAGTACTTC.

This clone was seen more than once but under ten times. The CDR3 DNA is TGTGCCAGCAGTACCAACCACCGTCGAGGGTACGAGCAGTACTTC. This encodes CASSTNHRRGYEQYF. J is TRBJ2-7 and V is TRBV28; possible D gene TRBD2, 5 bases. Deletions cut 5 bases from V and 4 bases from J, with 18 bases between. This CDR3 is 15 amino acids long. The V gene's germline CDR1 is MDHEN and CDR2 SYDVKM.

The chain uses TRBV7-9 and TRBJ2-7; 9 bases align to TRBD1. V was pared by 4 bases and J by 1 base, with 8 bases of the junction left unmatched. CDR1 and CDR2 (germline): SEHNR, FQNEAQ (reference sequence). CDR3 size: 16 residues. The CDR3 spells CASSSPETGGSYEQYF. The DNA of the CDR3 is TGTGCCAGCAGCTCACCGGAGACAGGGGGTTCCTACGAGCAGTACTTC.

V is TRBV30 and J is TRBJ1-1, with 10 nucleotides matching TRBD1. V dropped 8 bases and J dropped 6; count of bases not matched to a gene: 6. The CDR3 loop spans 12 amino acids. Germline assignment: CDR1 GTSNPN and CDR2 SVGIG (reference sequence). The CDR3 coding sequence is TGTGCCGGCGACAGGGGGCGGCCTGAAGCTTTCTTT. Encoded protein: CAGDRGRPEAFF.

The chain uses TRBV2 and TRBJ2-1, with 11 positions matching TRBD2. V lost 3 bases to trimming and J lost 9 bases; unmatched junction nucleotides: 7. CDR1 SNHLY and CDR2 FYNNEI come from the germline V gene. CDR3 length: 15 amino acids. The CDR3 here is CASSDAVAGGPEQFF. The CDR3 DNA reads as TGTGCCAGCAGTGATGCGGTAGCGGGGGGGCCTGAGCAGTTCTTC.

The V and J genes are TRBV5-1 and TRBJ1-1; D is unresolved. Germline-derived CDR1 and CDR2 are SGHRS and YFSETQ. The CDR3 covers 14 residues. Between the trimmed V and J ends, which lost 0 bases and 0 bases, there was a span of 6 bases. The CDR3 loop reads CASSLGQMNTEAFF. CDR3 in DNA: TGCGCCAGCAGCTTGGGGCAGATGAACACTGAAGCTTTCTTT.

The chain links TRBV5-1 to TRBJ2-2; a weak D match, TRBD2 (7 bases). Germline V CDR1 and CDR2: SGHRS, YFSETQ. The CDR3 contains 15 residues. With 1 base removed from V and 4 bases from J, the gap between germline ends came to 11 bases. CDR3 amino acids: CASSLHREGTGELFF. The CDR3 DNA follows: TGCGCCAGCAGCTTGCACAGGGAGGGCACCGGGGAGCTGTTTTTT.

The V gene is TRBV6-5, the J gene TRBJ2-7; unclear D gene. V was clipped by 11 bases and J by 2 bases, with 10 bases between them. Per the germline V gene, CDR1 is MNHEY and CDR2 is SVGAGI. The CDR3 extends over 11 amino acids. For the CDR3, the DNA is TGTGCCCGTCCAGAAACCTACGAGCAGTACTTC. Translation: CARPETYEQYF.

This clone turned up a few times. The rearrangement joins TRBV30 to TRBJ2-7; 7 nucleotides match TRBD2. The V gene's germline CDR1 is GTSNPN and CDR2 SVGIG (reference sequence). CDR3 length equals 12 residues. V was clipped by 3 bases and J by 2 bases; unmatched bases: 1. CDR3 sequence: CAWRGTTYEQYF. The CDR3 DNA follows: TGTGCCTGGAGGGGGACTACCTACGAGCAGTACTTC.

The chain has TRBV15 and TRBJ1-4; weak D call: TRBD1 (6 bases). Trimming removed 1 base from V and 4 bases from J, with 10 bases in between. Germline lookup yields CDR1 LNHNV and CDR2 YYDKDF (reference sequence). This CDR3 has 15 amino acids. This chain's CDR3 is CATSRGTVFNEKLFF. In nucleotides, the CDR3 is TGTGCCACCAGCAGAGGGACAGTCTTTAATGAAAAACTGTTTTTT.

The gene calls are TRBV30 and TRBJ1-2, with a weak D call TRBD1 (5 bases). V was cut by 2 bases and J by 3 bases, with 13 bases left in between. Germline values: CDR1 GTSNPN, CDR2 SVGIG (reference sequence). This CDR3 region has 14 residues. CDR3 residues: CAWSLLTGHYGYTF. CDR3 DNA: TGTGCCTGGAGTTTATTAACAGGTCACTATGGCTACACCTTC.

In this sample, this clone turned up many times. The V and J genes are TRBV30 and TRBJ1-2; 7 nucleotides line up with TRBD1. The CDR3 has 14 residues. Germline loops: CDR1 GTSNPN, CDR2 SVGIG (reference sequence). J was trimmed by 6 bases and V by 3 bases; bases with no gene match: 10. CDR3 sequence (DNA): TGTGCCTGGAGGAGTTCTCAGGGGGTAGATGGCTACACCTTC. This codes for CAWRSSQGVDGYTF.

This clone appeared once. The J gene is TRBJ1-4, the V gene TRBV6-1; weak D call: TRBD1 (6 bases). The germline CDR1 and CDR2 sequences are MNHNS and SASEGT. The CDR3 has 14 amino acids. V was shortened by 8 bases and J by 5 bases, with 15 bases between the two germline ends. CDR3 coding DNA: TGTGCCAGCGGACAGCCGAGACAGAATGAAAAACTGTTTTTT. Its protein is CASGQPRQNEKLFF.